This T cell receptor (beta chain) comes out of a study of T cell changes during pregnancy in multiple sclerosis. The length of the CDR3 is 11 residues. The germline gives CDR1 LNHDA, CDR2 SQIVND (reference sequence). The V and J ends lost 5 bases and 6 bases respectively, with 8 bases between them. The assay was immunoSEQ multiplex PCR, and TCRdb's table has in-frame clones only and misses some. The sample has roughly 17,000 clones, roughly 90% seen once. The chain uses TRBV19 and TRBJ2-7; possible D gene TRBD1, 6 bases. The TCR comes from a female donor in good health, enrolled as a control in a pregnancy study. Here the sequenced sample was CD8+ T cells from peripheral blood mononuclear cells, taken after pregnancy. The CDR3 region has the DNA TGTGCCAGTAGTCCAGGGGTCGAGCAGTACTTC. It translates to CASSPGVEQYF.